This is a list of T cell receptor beta chains from one sample in a study of breast tumors, draining lymph nodes, adjacent tissues. TCRdb fed the multiplex PCR reads into MiXCR, producing one record per CDR3 protein. The sample records fewer than 300,000 distinct CDR3 sequences, about 34% being singletons. Sample: axillary lymph node tissue. The source of these receptors is a female donor with breast cancer. Some clones in this sample may be carry-over from other donors' samples. Each CDR3 is given with its conserved first and last residue. Fields, in order: V gene, D gene, J gene, clone size, CDR3 DNA, CDR3 protein. The D gene is left open where the match is weak. Part of the rows lack a size; the others show once, few, many or a class for expanded clones.

>TRBV28|TRBD1|TRBJ1-2|few
TGTGCCAGCAGCACCGACAGGGGGCATGGCTACACCTTC
CASSTDRGHGYTF
>TRBV7-8|TRBD2|TRBJ2-7|many
TGTGCCAGCAGCCAACTCGGGGGAGGGTCCTACGAGCAGTACTTC
CASSQLGGGSYEQYF
>TRBV25-1|.|TRBJ1-2|.
TGTGCCAGCAGTGAATTGGGTGGGGTCGGAACAGGTCTCCCAGACTATGGCTACACCTTC
CASSELGGVGTGLPDYGYTF
>TRBV19|TRBD2|TRBJ2-3|many
TGTGCCAGTAGTATATCTTGGGGACTAGCGGGAGCCCGCACAGATACGCAGTATTTT
CASSISWGLAGARTDTQYF
>TRBV6-4|.|TRBJ1-2|many
TGTGCCAGCAGTGACCCGAGGACCAGGGATAACTATGGCTACACCTTC
CASSDPRTRDNYGYTF
>TRBV5-1|TRBD1|TRBJ1-6|many
TGCGCCAGCAGCTCGGCGGGACAGGTAGCCGGTTCACCCCTCCACTTT
CASSSAGQVAGSPLHF
>TRBV12-3/TRBV12-4|.|TRBJ1-3|.
TGTGCCAGCATACTAGCAGGCATCTCTGGAAACACCATATATTTT
CASILAGISGNTIYF
>TRBV12-3/TRBV12-4|.|TRBJ2-2|many
TGTGCCAGCAGTTTTGGGGAGACCGGGGAGCTGTTTTTT
CASSFGETGELFF
>TRBV29-1|TRBD1|TRBJ1-2|many
TGCAGCGTCCGGGACAGGGAAGGATATGGCTACACCTTC
CSVRDREGYGYTF
>TRBV20-1|.|TRBJ2-4|.
TGCAGTGCTAGGACCCAGCACATTCAGTACTTC
CSARTQHIQYF
>TRBV30|.|TRBJ1-5|many
TGTGCCTGGAGTGGGAGTGCCGATCAGCCCCAGCATTTT
CAWSGSADQPQHF
>TRBV5-4|TRBD2|TRBJ2-7|many
TGTGCCAGCAGCCTCCTGGGACTAGCGGGAGCGCAGACCTACGAGCAGTACTTC
CASSLLGLAGAQTYEQYF
>TRBV20-1|.|TRBJ1-6|many
TGCAGTGCTAGAGGGGAAAGCTCCTATAATTCACCCCTCCACTTT
CSARGESSYNSPLHF
>TRBV2|.|TRBJ1-1|few
TGTGCCAGCAGTATTAGGGCTGGGACCAACACTGAAGCTTTCTTT
CASSIRAGTNTEAFF